The 26 T cell receptor beta chains listed next were all sequenced from one sample in a study of identical twins. TCRdb ran MiXCR on the 5' RACE reads and lists one entry per CDR3 protein. Of hundreds of thousands of distinct CDR3 sequences in the sample, roughly 7.1% are singletons; the top ten hold roughly 1.6%. The same specimen was also included in a second study, on yellow fever vaccine responses in identical twins.

Sequencing was done on a sample of PBMCs. These receptor sequences come from a woman aged 18 to 35 in good health.

This clonotype has more than one count but fewer than ten. The conserved closing phenylalanine or tryptophan is absent in this CDR3, likely reflecting a read error. The limits of the CDR3 on the DNA are not certain, so only TCRdb's listed CDR3 is given. V usage is TRBV7-9 and J usage is TRBJ2-1; TRBD1 is the table's D call, not checked against the DNA. Germline assignment: CDR1 SEHNR and CDR2 FQNEAQ (reference sequence). With termini counted, the CDR3 has 14 amino acids. The chain's CDR3 is CASSLGVDHVTRGS.

The chain recombines TRBV28 with TRBJ2-1; a weak D match, TRBD2 (6 bases). The CDR3 has 16 residues. Germline values: CDR1 MDHEN, CDR2 SYDVKM. V gave up 4 bases and J gave up 5 bases, with 18 bases separating them. CDR3 DNA sequence: TGTGCCAGCAGTTCCTTCGGGTTGCGGGGAAACAATGAGCAGTTCTTC. Encoded protein: CASSSFGLRGNNEQFF.

This chain uses TRBV27 with TRBJ2-1; maybe TRBD2 (6 bases). Trimming took 8 bases from V and 1 from J, leaving 15 bases between them. The CDR3 length is 15 residues. Germline V gene lookup returns CDR1 MNHEY and CDR2 SMNVEV (reference sequence). This CDR3 reads CASAQYGGSYNEQFF. CDR3 DNA: TGTGCCAGCGCTCAATACGGGGGTTCCTACAATGAGCAGTTCTTC.

This clonotype has ten or more counts. The chain is built from TRBV5-1 and TRBJ2-7, with unresolved D. This CDR3 region has 12 residues. Germline V gene lookup returns CDR1 SGHRS and CDR2 YFSETQ. V lost 4 bases and J 0 bases, leaving 5 bases between the germline ends. The CDR3 here is CASSGSSYEQYF. CDR3 bases: TGCGCCAGCAGCGGTAGCTCCTACGAGCAGTACTTC.

The chain couples TRBV24-1 to TRBJ2-1, with 7 bases fitting TRBD1. CDR3 length equals 18 residues. J lost 2 bases, V lost 3 bases, and 12 bases had no gene match. Germline V gives CDR1 KGHDR, CDR2 SFDVKD. The CDR3 reads CATSDLPNRGGPYNEQFF. The CDR3 nucleotides are TGTGCCACCAGTGATCTCCCTAACAGGGGCGGCCCCTACAATGAGCAGTTCTTC.

The chain links TRBV3-1 to TRBJ1-1; D not certain. The CDR3 loop spans 14 amino acids. Germline assignment: CDR1 LGHDT and CDR2 YNNKEL (reference sequence). V was pared by 0 bases and J by 1 base, with 6 bases between. For the CDR3, the DNA is TGTGCCAGCAGCCAAGACTTGAGGAACACTGAAGCTTTCTTT. It specifies CASSQDLRNTEAFF.

This clonotype was seen only a few times. An end of the junction differs from the germline gene, which may be a read error. The CDR3: CASRVTGVRSAGGLFF. The CDR3 DNA reads TGTGCCAGCAGGGTCACAGGGGTAAGGTCGGCCGGGGGGCTGTTTTTT. This chain connects TRBV28 to TRBJ2-2; TRBD1 is a possible D gene (7 bases). This CDR3 contains 16 residues. CDR1 is MDHEN, CDR2 SYDVKM, per germline.

The chain has TRBV5-5 and TRBJ2-5; tentative D call: TRBD2 (6 bases). Deletions cut 4 bases from V and 2 bases from J, with 18 bases between. Germline V gene lookup returns CDR1 SGHKS and CDR2 YYEKEE (reference sequence). The CDR3 totals 16 residues. The DNA of the CDR3 is TGTGCCAGCAGCCGTACTAGCTCCGGCGCTCAAGAGACCCAGTACTTC. Its translation: CASSRTSSGAQETQYF.

The chain has TRBV15 and TRBJ1-2, with 7 bases that match TRBD1. Germline V gene sequence: CDR1 LNHNV, CDR2 YYDKDF (reference sequence). V gave up 4 bases and J gave up 3 bases; unmatched junction bases: 5. There are 14 residues in the CDR3. The CDR3 sequence is CATSTYQGDYGYTF. DNA for the CDR3: TGTGCCACCAGCACCTATCAGGGGGACTATGGCTACACCTTC. Combining the CDR3 with reference TRBV15 and TRBJ1-2 gives the whole variable domain DAMVIQNPRYQVTQFGKPVTLSCSQTLNHNVMYWYQQKSSQAPKLLFHYYDKDFNNEADTPDNFQSRRPNTSFCFLDIRSPGLGDTAMYLCATSTYQGDYGYTFGSGTRLTVV.

The chain joins TRBV9 to TRBJ1-2, with D possibly TRBD1 on 5 matching bases. The CDR3 runs to 15 residues. The V end lost 4 bases, the J end lost 7 bases, and 20 bases lay between the germline ends. CDR1 and CDR2 from the germline V gene are SGDLS and YYNGEE. CDR3 bases: TGTGCCAGCAGCACTGACCCGGGGCGGCTCTTTGGCTACACCTTC. This gives the protein CASSTDPGRLFGYTF.

This clonotype was seen many times. The chain has TRBV7-9 and TRBJ1-2; D remains unclear. The CDR3 consists of 15 residues. CDR1 SEHNR and CDR2 FQNEAQ come from the germline V gene (reference sequence). V lost 1 base, J lost 4 bases, and 13 bases lay in between. CDR3 DNA: TGTGCCAGCAGCTTAGACGGCACAGTGATCTATGGCTACACCTTC. Its protein product is CASSLDGTVIYGYTF. The full variable domain, rest sourced from reference TRBV7-9 and TRBJ1-2, is DTGVSQNPRHKITKRGQNVTFRCDPISEHNRLYWYRQTLGQGPEFLTYFQNEAQLEKSRLLSDRFSAERPKGSFSTLEIQRTEQGDSAMYLCASSLDGTVIYGYTFGSGTRLTVV.

This clonotype was counted ten times or more. V and J are TRBV5-1 and TRBJ2-5, with no clear D. The length of the CDR3 is 13 residues. The V and J ends lost 4 bases and 0 bases respectively, with 7 bases between them. Germline loops: CDR1 SGHRS, CDR2 YFSETQ. CDR3 in DNA: TGCGCCAGCAGCCCGACCTACCAAGAGACCCAGTACTTC. Residues: CASSPTYQETQYF.

The table lists this clonotype with many counts. Its ends do not fully match the called genes, so a read error is possible. The gene calls are TRBV5-1 and TRBJ1-1; 8 bases are shared with TRBD1. In germline, CDR1 is SGHRS, CDR2 YFSETQ. The CDR3 consists of 13 residues. The CDR3 DNA follows: TGTGCCAGCAGCTTGGACAGGGTGACTGAAGCTTTCTTT. Translated: CASSLDRVTEAFF.

This clonotype appeared a few times. The chain recombines TRBV5-1 with TRBJ2-2; possible D gene TRBD1, 6 bases. V gave up 6 bases and J gave up 6 bases, with 18 bases separating them. Germline loops: CDR1 SGHRS, CDR2 YFSETQ. The CDR3 loop spans 15 amino acids. Here the CDR3 DNA reads TGCGCCAGCACCTCTGAGGGGACATATGCCGGGGAGCTGTTTTTT. This translates into CASTSEGTYAGELFF.

The gene calls are TRBV6-1 and TRBJ1-1; D call uncertain. The V gene lost 8 bases and the J gene lost 0 bases, with 13 bases spanning the gap. Germline V lookup: CDR1 MNHNS, CDR2 SASEGT. The CDR3 totals 14 residues. CDR3 DNA: TGTGCCAGCTGGCAGTCGTACCTGAACACTGAAGCTTTCTTT. Translating it yields CASWQSYLNTEAFF.

CDR3 nucleotides: TGCAGCGTCCCGGGGGGGACAGCCCCCTACGAGCAGTACTTC. Translating gives CSVPGGTAPYEQYF. J is TRBJ2-7 and V is TRBV29-1; D is perhaps TRBD2 (8 bases). With 6 bases removed from V and 2 bases from J, the gap between germline ends came to 17 bases. Germline CDR1 and CDR2: SQVTM and ANQGSEA. The CDR3 length is 14 residues.

In its sample, this clonotype was seen a few times. The chain links TRBV6-1 to TRBJ2-2; 8 bases align to TRBD1. Germline V CDR1 and CDR2: MNHNS, SASEGT. With 6 bases clipped from V and 4 bases from J, the junction kept 7 bases outside the gene matches. This CDR3 contains 15 residues. CDR3 sequence: CASRADRAATGELFF. CDR3 bases: TGTGCCAGCAGGGCGGACAGGGCGGCCACCGGGGAGCTGTTTTTT.

The sample holds many counts of this clonotype. This sequence joins TRBV12-3 or TRBV12-4 and TRBJ1-1, with 10 bases aligning to TRBD1. After removal of 7 bases from V and 4 bases from J, the junction contained 6 bases not matched to a gene. The CDR3 spans 14 residues. CDR3 nucleotides: TGTGCCAGCACTCGACAGGGGGCGAGCACTGAAGCTTTCTTT. This gives the protein CASTRQGASTEAFF.

The J gene is TRBJ1-6, the V gene TRBV20-1; weak D call: TRBD1 (6 bases). This CDR3 comprises 13 residues. In germline, CDR1 is DFQATT, CDR2 SNEGSKA (reference sequence). V lost 3 bases to trimming and J lost 7 bases, with 10 bases between them. The CDR3 is CSASPGVNSPLHF. The DNA for the CDR3 is TGCAGTGCTAGCCCAGGGGTAAATTCACCCCTCCACTTT.

The chain employs TRBV2 and TRBJ2-3; 9 positions match TRBD1. Germline CDR1 SNHLY, CDR2 FYNNEI. V dropped 6 bases and J dropped 4; count of bases not matched to a gene: 14. The CDR3 runs 17 residues. The CDR3 nucleotides are TGTGCCAGCAGCCGGGAGGAGGGGACAGGGCACCCAGATACGCAGTATTTT. This codes for CASSREEGTGHPDTQYF.

V gene TRBV29-1 combines with J gene TRBJ2-1; 7 bases are shared with TRBD2. V shed 3 bases, J shed 5 bases, and the junction held 7 bases outside the gene matches. Germline lookup yields CDR1 SQVTM and CDR2 ANQGSEA. This CDR3 contains 14 residues. The CDR3 DNA follows: TGCAGCGTTGAGCGTCGTCTAGCGGACAATGAGCAGTTCTTC. It yields the protein CSVERRLADNEQFF.

This clonotype was counted between two and nine times. V gene TRBV5-1 combines with J gene TRBJ2-5; D is uncertain. Germline CDR1 and CDR2: SGHRS and YFSETQ. The CDR3 loop spans 14 amino acids. Trimming pared 0 bases from V and 3 bases from J, leaving 9 bases between. The chain's CDR3 is CASSLGTSKETQYF. The CDR3, as DNA: TGCGCCAGCAGCTTGGGGACCTCTAAAGAGACCCAGTACTTC.

As regards this clonotype: Just one base apart from a much larger clone, this may be a read error. The chain uses TRBV10-3 and TRBJ2-7; 7 bases are a match to TRBD1. Trimming removed 7 bases from V and 5 bases from J; junction bases left unmatched: 11. The germline gives CDR1 ENHRY, CDR2 SYGVKD. The CDR3 runs to 14 residues. The CDR3 DNA reads TGTGCCATCATCACCGGGACAGCCCACCACGAGCAGTACTTC. It encodes CAIITGTAHHEQYF.

This clonotype was recorded a few times. This chain joins TRBV25-1 and TRBJ2-1; TRBD2 might be the D (7 bases). Trimming took 7 bases from V and 4 from J, leaving 20 bases between them. Germline CDR1 and CDR2: MGHDK and SYGVNS. This CDR3 contains 16 residues. The CDR3 protein is CASTPLGGGSYNEQFF. The CDR3 bases are TGTGCCAGCACCCCCCTGGGGGGGGGCTCGTACAATGAGCAGTTCTTC.

This clonotype has a handful of counts. The V gene is TRBV5-1, the J gene TRBJ2-3; the D is unclear. Germline-derived CDR1 and CDR2 are SGHRS and YFSETQ. Trimming pared 0 bases from V and 4 bases from J, leaving 6 bases between. The CDR3 is 13 residues long. CDR3 in DNA: TGCGCCAGCAGCTTGGCGGTCTCAGATACGCAGTATTTT. This sequence encodes CASSLAVSDTQYF.

This clonotype was picked up many times. The DNA for the CDR3 is TGTGCCAGCAGCCAAGAATGGGGGATTCGCCAGCCCCAGCATTTT. Protein sequence: CASSQEWGIRQPQHF. The genes are TRBV3-1 and TRBJ1-5; D perhaps matches TRBD1 (5 bases). Trimming cost V 0 bases and J 7 bases, with 13 bases left between them. CDR1 and CDR2 from the germline V gene are LGHDT and YNNKEL (reference sequence). The CDR3 runs 15 residues.